The text below deals with one T cell receptor beta chain. The antigen remains undetermined. The protocol was immunoSEQ multiplex PCR, while the TCRdb copy is restricted to in-frame clones and leaves out a portion. The sample records tens of thousands of clones, about nine tenths being singletons. This record comes from a study of T cells in localized non-small cell lung cancer. Overall study results and limits: Researchers found a median around 50 of the top 100 tumor clones in adjacent lung. There was higher T cell clonality in uninvolved adjacent lung than in tumor, and it was highest there.

The specimen was peripheral blood, collected before any cancer treatment. The clonotype originates from a woman aged 40-69 years with stage I lung adenocarcinoma.

DNA for the CDR3: TGTGCCAGCAGCTTAGCTTGGGCGGGCACAGATACGCAGTATTTT. It specifies CASSLAWAGTDTQYF. The gene calls are TRBV7-6 and TRBJ2-3; D uncertain. The CDR3 is made up of 15 amino acids. Deletions cut 0 bases from V and 1 base from J, with 8 bases between. Per germline, CDR1 SGHVS and CDR2 FNYEAQ.